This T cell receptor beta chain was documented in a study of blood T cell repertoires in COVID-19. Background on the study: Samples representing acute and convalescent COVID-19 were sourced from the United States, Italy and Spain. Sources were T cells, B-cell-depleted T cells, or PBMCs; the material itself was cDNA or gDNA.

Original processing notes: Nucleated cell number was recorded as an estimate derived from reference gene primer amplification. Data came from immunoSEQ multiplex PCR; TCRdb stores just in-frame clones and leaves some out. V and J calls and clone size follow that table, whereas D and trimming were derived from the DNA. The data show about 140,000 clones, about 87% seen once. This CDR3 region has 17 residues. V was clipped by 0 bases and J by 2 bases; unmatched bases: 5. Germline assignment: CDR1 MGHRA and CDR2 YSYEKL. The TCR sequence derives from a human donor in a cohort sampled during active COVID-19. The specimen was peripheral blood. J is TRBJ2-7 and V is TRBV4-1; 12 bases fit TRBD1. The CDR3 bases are TGCGCCAGCAGCCAAGATCGCGGGACAGGGGGCCCCTACGAGCAGTACTTC. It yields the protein CASSQDRGTGGPYEQYF.